The 8 T cell receptor beta chains below were found in one sample sequenced in a study of blood T cell repertoires in COVID-19. The assay was immunoSEQ multiplex PCR, and TCRdb's table has in-frame clones only and misses some. The sample has around 260,000 clones; less than 90% are singletons. The sample comprised peripheral blood. The receptors were sampled from a human donor in a cohort sampled during active COVID-19.

V usage is TRBV5-4 and J usage is TRBJ1-3; 8 nucleotides line up with TRBD1. CDR3 length: 15 amino acids. CDR1 and CDR2 from the germline V gene are SGHNT and YYREEE (reference sequence). The ends lost 2 bases at V and 3 bases at J; junction bases unmatched: 4. CDR3 nucleotides: TGTGCCAGCAGCTTACAGGGGGTCGGTGGAAACACCATATATTTT. It is translated as CASSLQGVGGNTIYF.

The rearrangement uses TRBV10-1 and TRBJ2-3; D gene uncertain. The CDR3 contains 14 residues. From germline, CDR1 is WNHNN and CDR2 SYGVQD (reference sequence). V was trimmed by 0 bases and J by 6 bases, leaving 10 bases between them. The CDR3 sequence: CASSESRGADTQYF. As DNA, the CDR3 is TGCGCCAGCAGTGAGTCGAGAGGCGCGGATACGCAGTATTTT.

The chain employs TRBV29-1 and TRBJ2-7; the D gene is possibly TRBD1 (6 bases). CDR3 length: 12 amino acids. The ends were cut back, 4 bases at V and 2 bases at J, with 9 bases in the middle. Germline V gene lookup returns CDR1 SQVTM and CDR2 ANQGSEA. The CDR3 reads CSVVGQTYEQYF. As DNA, the CDR3 is TGCAGCGTTGTCGGACAGACCTACGAGCAGTACTTC.

The V call is TRBV28, the J call TRBJ2-1; D may be TRBD1 (6 bases). Germline lookup yields CDR1 MDHEN and CDR2 SYDVKM. Trimming shortened V by 5 bases and J by 2 bases, and 19 bases separated the two germline ends. The CDR3 has 17 amino acids. The CDR3 loop reads CASSPTKVRTAYNEQFF. In nucleotides, the CDR3 is TGTGCCAGCAGTCCCACGAAAGTTAGGACAGCCTACAATGAGCAGTTCTTC. The variable domain in full, completed from reference TRBV28 and TRBJ2-1, reads DVKVTQSSRYLVKRTGEKVFLECVQDMDHENMFWYRQDPGLGLRLIYFSYDVKMKEKGDIPEGYSVSREKKERFSLILESASTNQTSMYLCASSPTKVRTAYNEQFFGPGTRLTVL.

The chain is built from TRBV28 and TRBJ2-1; tentative D call: TRBD1 (6 bases). Per germline, CDR1 MDHEN and CDR2 SYDVKM. Trimming removed 2 bases at V and 10 bases at J, with 9 bases between. This CDR3 has 12 residues. CDR3 nucleotide sequence: TGTGCCAGCAGTTTAAACACAGGGGAGCAGTTCTTC. This gives the protein CASSLNTGEQFF.

The gene calls are TRBV10-3 and TRBJ1-5; 7 bases map to TRBD1. CDR3 length: 13 residues. CDR1 and CDR2 (germline): ENHRY, SYGVKD. V shed 3 bases, J shed 7 bases, and the junction held 3 bases outside the gene matches. This CDR3 is CAISDDREQPQHF. DNA of the CDR3: TGTGCCATCAGTGACGACAGGGAACAGCCCCAGCATTTT.

This clone was observed once. The chain combines TRBV30 with TRBJ2-5; D may be TRBD1 (5 bases). V lost 0 bases and J 2 bases, leaving 10 bases between the germline ends. This CDR3 is built from 14 residues. From germline, CDR1 is GTSNPN and CDR2 SVGIG (reference sequence). This chain's CDR3 is CAWSVQARQETQYF. In DNA, the CDR3 is TGTGCCTGGAGTGTACAGGCCAGGCAAGAGACCCAGTACTTC.

V usage is TRBV3-1 (or the pseudogene TRBV3-2) and J usage is TRBJ1-1; D possibly corresponds to TRBD1 (5 bases). Germline V gene lookup returns CDR1 LGHDT and CDR2 YNNKEL (reference sequence). The ends were cut back, 3 bases at V and 4 bases at J, with 12 bases in the middle. CDR3 length equals 14 residues. The CDR3 DNA reads TGTGCCAGCAGCCAGAAGACAGTGGGCACTGAAGCTTTCTTT. Its protein is CASSQKTVGTEAFF.